A selection of T cell receptor beta chains follows, all from one sample in a study of T cells in Graves' hyperthyroidism and ophthalmopathy. One entry per CDR3 protein results from TCRdb running MiXCR on the multiplex PCR reads. The data hold 500,000 or so distinct CDR3 sequences, with under 20% observed a single time. Sequencing was performed on blood. All receptors derive from a woman under 30 with Graves' ophthalmopathy. Both conserved end residues are part of each CDR3. The D gene is left open where the match is weak. Size tells how often a clone was seen (once, few, many) or the class of an expanded clone, and some rows leave it out.

D | J | V | size | CDR3 | DNA
. | TRBJ1-1 | TRBV6-1 | . | CATRDTTEAFF | TGTGCCACCCGGGATACCACTGAAGCTTTCTTT
TRBD2 | TRBJ2-5 | TRBV18 | few | CASSPLTSGSQETQYF | TGTGCCAGCTCACCGCTGACTAGCGGGAGTCAAGAGACCCAGTACTTC
. | TRBJ2-5 | TRBV7-7 | few | CASSLAPRSGETQYF | TGTGCTAGCAGCTTAGCGCCCCGGAGCGGAGAGACCCAGTACTTC
. | TRBJ1-5 | TRBV2 | . | CASTPDGGPQHF | TGTGCCAGCACTCCAGACGGAGGGCCCCAGCATTTT
TRBD2 | TRBJ2-1 | TRBV6-2/TRBV6-3 | many | CASSYSAGAVEQFF | TGTGCCAGCAGTTACTCAGCGGGAGCAGTTGAGCAGTTCTTC
TRBD2 | TRBJ2-2 | TRBV9 | many | CASSDSSGSNTGELFF | TGTGCCAGCAGCGACTCTAGCGGGAGTAACACCGGGGAGCTGTTTTTT
. | TRBJ2-3 | TRBV5-1 | . | CASSLASETDTQYF | TGCGCCAGCAGCTTGGCCTCGGAGACAGATACGCAGTATTTT
TRBD2 | TRBJ2-1 | TRBV7-2 | many | CATTESGSFANEQFF | TGTGCCACCACTGAGAGCGGGAGCTTCGCCAATGAGCAGTTCTTC
. | TRBJ2-3 | TRBV5-5 | many | CASSHTLSKMSTDTQYF | TGTGCCAGCAGCCACACCCTGTCCAAGATGAGCACAGATACGCAGTATTTT
TRBD1 | TRBJ2-5 | TRBV5-1 | . | CASRIQGMETQYF | TGCGCCAGCAGAATACAGGGGATGGAGACCCAGTACTTC
TRBD2 | TRBJ2-3 | TRBV20-1 | many | CSAHSSGEGTQYF | TGCAGTGCTCACTCTAGCGGGGAGGGTACGCAGTATTTT
. | TRBJ1-5 | TRBV7-8 | few | CASSSNQGNQPQHF | TGTGCCAGCAGCTCGAACCAGGGGAATCAGCCCCAGCATTTT
. | TRBJ2-2 | TRBV20-1 | few | CSARVRQANTGELFF | TGCAGTGCTAGGGTTCGGCAGGCGAACACCGGGGAGCTGTTTTTT
. | TRBJ1-1 | TRBV29-1 | . | CSVRAASDTEAFF | TGCAGCGTTCGAGCCGCGTCGGACACTGAAGCTTTCTTT
. | TRBJ2-3 | TRBV28 | . | CASSFDRRKTVSTDTQYF | TGTGCCAGCAGTTTCGATAGGCGGAAGACAGTTAGCACAGATACGCAGTATTTT
TRBD2 | TRBJ2-7 | TRBV12-3/TRBV12-4 | many | CASRLAGTYEQYF | TGTGCCAGCAGACTAGCGGGGACTTACGAGCAGTACTTC
. | TRBJ2-3 | TRBV12-3/TRBV12-4 | . | CASSLRGRGQYF | TGTGCCAGCAGTTTAAGGGGCCGGGGGCAGTATTTT
. | TRBJ2-7 | TRBV7-2 | many | CASSLEANSYEQYF | TGTGCCAGCAGCTTAGAGGCTAACTCCTACGAGCAGTACTTC
. | TRBJ2-3 | TRBV4-1 | few | CASSVRTNTDTQYF | TGCGCCAGCAGCGTACGGACGAACACAGATACGCAGTATTTT
TRBD2 | TRBJ2-7 | TRBV9 | few | CASSSDRLAGQREQYF | TGTGCCAGCAGCTCCGATCGACTAGCGGGACAGCGCGAGCAGTACTTC
TRBD2 | TRBJ2-3 | TRBV6-1 | many | CASSLLAGGPTDTQYF | TGTGCCAGCAGTTTACTAGCGGGGGGGCCCACAGATACGCAGTATTTT
. | TRBJ1-6 | TRBV19 | . | CASNLGRDSPLHF | TGTGCCAGTAATCTGGGTCGCGATTCACCCCTCCACTTT
TRBD2 | TRBJ2-3 | TRBV7-3 | . | CASSQHGASGSISDTQYF | TGTGCCAGCAGCCAGCATGGGGCTAGCGGGAGCATCTCAGATACGCAGTATTTT
. | TRBJ2-4 | TRBV18 | many | CASSSPLAKNIQYF | TGTGCCAGCTCATCACCGCTAGCCAAAAACATTCAGTACTTC
TRBD2 | TRBJ2-7 | TRBV7-2 | many | CASSPVISGGRYEQYF | TGTGCCAGCAGCCCTGTCATTAGCGGGGGCCGATACGAGCAGTACTTC
. | TRBJ1-4 | TRBV7-6 | . | CASSLRPRTNEKLFF | TGTGCCAGCAGCCTCCGACCGCGGACTAATGAAAAACTGTTTTTT
TRBD1 | TRBJ1-6 | TRBV5-1 | many | CASSLAGTGESPLHF | TGCGCCAGCAGCTTGGCCGGGACAGGGGAATCACCCCTCCACTTT
TRBD1 | TRBJ2-1 | TRBV5-1 | few | CASSLVQGRNNEQFF | TGCGCCAGCAGCTTGGTACAGGGGCGAAACAATGAGCAGTTCTTC
. | TRBJ1-2 | TRBV13 | . | CASSLQGRRSHGYTF | TGTGCCAGCAGCTTACAGGGGCGCAGGAGTCATGGCTACACCTTC
. | TRBJ1-2 | TRBV4-2 | few | CASSQEWGFSNYGYTF | TGTGCCAGCAGCCAAGAGTGGGGCTTCTCTAACTATGGCTACACCTTC
. | TRBJ1-5 | TRBV6-5 | many | CASSYSGDRTRGQPQHF | TGTGCCAGCAGTTACTCCGGAGACCGAACGAGGGGTCAGCCCCAGCATTTT
. | TRBJ1-1 | TRBV7-9 | many | CASSLGWGENTEAFF | TGTGCCAGCAGCTTAGGATGGGGAGAGAACACTGAAGCTTTCTTT
TRBD2 | TRBJ2-3 | TRBV27 | many | CASIKRGGTDTQYF | TGTGCCAGCATAAAGCGGGGGGGTACAGATACGCAGTATTTT
TRBD1 | TRBJ2-5 | TRBV7-2 | many | CASSLGGGGKTQYF | TGTGCCAGCAGCTTAGGAGGGGGCGGAAAGACCCAGTACTTC
. | TRBJ2-1 | TRBV9 | . | CASSTWTGNQQFF | TGTGCCAGCAGCACTTGGACGGGAAATCAGCAGTTCTTC
. | TRBJ1-1 | TRBV9 | . | CASSVGLRTINTEAFF | TGTGCCAGCAGCGTAGGGCTACGGACAATAAACACTGAAGCTTTCTTT
TRBD1 | TRBJ1-5 | TRBV6-2/TRBV6-3 | many | CASSQGANKRNQPQHF | TGTGCCAGCAGTCAGGGGGCTAATAAGCGCAATCAGCCCCAGCATTTT
. | TRBJ2-2 | TRBV20-1 | . | CSARVAGGTPPGELFF | TGCAGTGCTAGAGTGGCAGGGGGGACTCCCCCCGGGGAGCTGTTTTTT